These 30 T cell receptor beta chains were sequenced from one sample in a study of a mutant IDH1 vaccine in newly diagnosed glioma. Time point meaning: week 5, during vaccination. Doses of 300 ug of mutant IDH1 20-mer peptide were given with topical imiquimod. Repertoires were generated with immunoSEQ multiplex PCR, while TCRdb's copy carries only in-frame clones and drops some. The sample yields about 40,000 clones, about 89% seen once. Their recognized antigens are unknown. The sequencing used PBMCs, collected from a glioma patient whose treatment included an IDH1 peptide vaccine. The source is a man aged 50 to 59 with glioma.

The rearrangement links TRBV2 to TRBJ2-2; D is perhaps TRBD2 (6 bases). Deletions cut 7 bases from V and 1 base from J, with 7 bases between. CDR3 size: 13 residues. Germline CDR1 SNHLY, CDR2 FYNNEI. The CDR3 DNA reads TGTGCCAGCACGCGGGAGAACACCGGGGAGCTGTTTTTT. Translation gives CASTRENTGELFF. Together with reference TRBV2 and TRBJ2-2, the CDR3 gives the full variable domain: EPEVTQTPSHQVTQMGQEVILRCVPISNHLYFYWYRQILGQKVEFLVSFYNNEISEKSEIFDDQFSVERPDGSNFTLKIRSTKLEDSAMYFCASTRENTGELFFGEGSRLTVL.

The genes are TRBV7-2 and TRBJ1-5; 7 positions agree with TRBD1. V shed 3 bases, J shed 7 bases, and the junction held 9 bases outside the gene matches. Germline values: CDR1 SGHTA, CDR2 FQGNSA. This CDR3 has 15 amino acids. In DNA form, the CDR3 reads TGTGCCAGCAGCTTCGTTTCCCGAGGGGGCCAGCCCCAGCATTTT. Translating it yields CASSFVSRGGQPQHF.

This rearrangement joins TRBV7-2 to TRBJ1-1; the D is unclear. Germline CDR1 reads SGHTA; CDR2 reads FQGNSA. Between the trimmed V and J ends, which lost 5 bases and 0 bases, there was a span of 13 bases. This CDR3 contains 15 residues. CDR3 region: CASSKRLLMNTEAFF. As DNA, the CDR3 is TGTGCCAGCAGCAAACGACTGCTCATGAACACTGAAGCTTTCTTT.

The chain carries TRBV5-1 and TRBJ1-2, with 8 bases fitting TRBD1. Trimming took 3 bases from V and 1 from J; bases not matched to a gene: 2. The CDR3 runs to 14 residues. Germline lookup yields CDR1 SGHRS and CDR2 YFSETQ. The CDR3 protein is CASSSTGGNYGYTF. For the CDR3, the DNA is TGCGCCAGCAGCTCAACAGGGGGTAACTATGGCTACACCTTC. Supplemented by reference TRBV5-1 and TRBJ1-2, the full variable domain reads KAGVTQTPRYLIKTRGQQVTLSCSPISGHRSVSWYQQTPGQGLQFLFEYFSETQRNKGNFPGRFSGRQFSNSRSEMNVSTLELGDSALYLCASSSTGGNYGYTFGSGTRLTVV.

The chain couples TRBV30 to TRBJ2-3; D not certain. This CDR3 is 12 amino acids long. The germline V gene encodes CDR1 GTSNPN and CDR2 SVGIG (reference sequence). Trimming removed 8 bases at V and 0 bases at J, with 9 bases between. Here the CDR3 reads CATAPSTDTQYF. In DNA form, the CDR3 reads TGTGCCACCGCACCCAGCACAGATACGCAGTATTTT.

CDR3 residues: CASSQDLSDLYGYTF. The CDR3 bases are TGTGCCAGCAGCCAAGATCTATCAGACCTCTATGGCTACACCTTC. The rearrangement joins TRBV14 to TRBJ1-2; D remains ambiguous. The V gene lost 0 bases and the J gene lost 4 bases, with 12 bases spanning the gap. Germline V gene data show CDR1 as SGHDN and CDR2 as FVKESK. The CDR3 consists of 15 residues.

The chain uses TRBV25-1 and TRBJ1-2; no reliable D call. The V and J ends lost 2 bases and 6 bases respectively, with 13 bases between them. Germline V gene data show CDR1 as MGHDK and CDR2 as SYGVNS. The CDR3 is made up of 14 amino acids. CDR3 loop: CASSETFLSNGYTF. The CDR3 DNA reads as TGTGCCAGCAGTGAAACGTTTCTTTCCAATGGCTACACCTTC.

The rearrangement uses TRBV28 and TRBJ1-3; D is perhaps TRBD1 (5 bases). Germline loops: CDR1 MDHEN, CDR2 SYDVKM. Trimming left V 7 bases short and J 2 bases short, with 9 bases between. CDR3 length: 13 amino acids. In nucleotides, the CDR3 is TGTGCCAGCAACACAGGAGCTGGAAACACCATATATTTT. Translating gives CASNTGAGNTIYF.

This chain joins TRBV25-1 and TRBJ2-1; no clear D. V lost 3 bases, J lost 4 bases, and 7 bases lay in between. Germline-derived CDR1 and CDR2 are MGHDK and SYGVNS. This CDR3 is 13 amino acids long. CDR3 amino acids: CASSDMGYNEQFF. CDR3 DNA: TGTGCCAGCAGTGATATGGGGTACAATGAGCAGTTCTTC.

As for this clone: The sample holds other DNA sequences that translate to the same CDR3. V is TRBV29-1 and J is TRBJ1-5; D uncertain. V lost 4 bases, J lost 3 bases, and 13 bases lay in between. This CDR3 is built from 14 residues. Per germline, CDR1 SQVTM and CDR2 ANQGSEA. The CDR3 coding sequence is TGCAGCGTTGGGTCGGGCGACCACAATCAGCCCCAGCATTTT. Its protein is CSVGSGDHNQPQHF. Full variable domain (outside the CDR3, taken from reference TRBV29-1 and TRBJ1-5): SAVISQKPSRDICQRGTSLTIQCQVDSQVTMMFWYRQQPGQSLTLIATANQGSEATYESGFVIDKFPISRPNLTFSTLTVSNMSPEDSSIYLCSVGSGDHNQPQHFGDGTRLSIL.

V and J are TRBV18 and TRBJ1-2, with D possibly being TRBD1 (5 bases). Germline loops: CDR1 KGHSH, CDR2 LQKENI. This CDR3 has 15 residues. V lost 1 base and J 3 bases, leaving 12 bases between the germline ends. CDR3 sequence reads: CASSPQNRLDYGYTF. The DNA for the CDR3 is TGTGCCAGCTCACCACAGAACAGGTTAGACTATGGCTACACCTTC.

V is TRBV7-2 and J is TRBJ2-2; unclear D gene. V was cut by 1 base and J by 3 bases, with 9 bases left in between. This CDR3 has 15 residues. CDR1 and CDR2 from the germline V gene are SGHTA and FQGNSA. CDR3 nucleotide sequence: TGTGCCAGCAGCTTAGTCAGAAGTTACACCGGGGAGCTGTTTTTT. This codes for CASSLVRSYTGELFF.

The chain couples TRBV10-2 to TRBJ2-1, with 7 bases that match TRBD2. The V gene's germline CDR1 is WSHSY and CDR2 SAAADI. Trimming took 5 bases from V and 2 from J; bases not matched to a gene: 3. CDR3 length: 14 amino acids. The CDR3 DNA reads TGCGCCAGCAGTCTCGCGGGGGCCTACAATGAGCAGTTCTTC. Translating it yields CASSLAGAYNEQFF.

This clone was picked up one time. The chain carries TRBV28 and TRBJ2-6; D remains unclear. The V and J ends lost 6 bases and 4 bases respectively, with 7 bases between them. Germline CDR1 MDHEN, CDR2 SYDVKM. This CDR3 has 13 amino acids. The CDR3 sequence: CASRNTGANVLTF. The CDR3 region has the DNA TGTGCCAGCAGGAACACAGGGGCCAACGTCCTGACTTTC.

In this sample, this clone turned up once. V usage is TRBV9 and J usage is TRBJ2-2, with D possibly matching TRBD1 (5 bases). Germline lookup yields CDR1 SGDLS and CDR2 YYNGEE. The length of the CDR3 is 17 residues. Trimming left V 1 base short and J 4 bases short, with 17 bases between. In nucleotides, the CDR3 is TGTGCCAGCAGCGTATCCCCCAGGGCAGGGATCACCGGGGAGCTGTTTTTT. Translated: CASSVSPRAGITGELFF.

This chain links TRBV5-1 with TRBJ2-7; D unresolved. V gave up 4 bases and J gave up 4 bases, with 12 bases separating them. Germline values: CDR1 SGHRS, CDR2 YFSETQ. This CDR3 comprises 13 residues. CDR3: CASSLGSVYEQYF. Written as DNA, the CDR3 is TGCGCCAGCAGCCTCGGCTCCGTATACGAGCAGTACTTC. Based on the CDR3 plus reference TRBV5-1 and TRBJ2-7, the full variable domain is KAGVTQTPRYLIKTRGQQVTLSCSPISGHRSVSWYQQTPGQGLQFLFEYFSETQRNKGNFPGRFSGRQFSNSRSEMNVSTLELGDSALYLCASSLGSVYEQYFGPGTRLTVT.

This clone has just one count. V and J are TRBV19 and TRBJ1-1; no clear D gene. Deletions cut 6 bases from V and 1 base from J, with 12 bases between. CDR3 size: 14 residues. Germline CDR1 and CDR2: LNHDA and SQIVND (reference sequence). DNA of the CDR3: TGTGCCAGTAGCCTTGGTAGCAGGAACACTGAAGCTTTCTTT. It specifies CASSLGSRNTEAFF. The complete variable domain, with remaining parts taken from reference TRBV19 and TRBJ1-1, reads DGGITQSPKYLFRKEGQNVTLSCEQNLNHDAMYWYRQDPGQGLRLIYYSQIVNDFQKGDIAEGYSVSREKKESFPLTVTSAQKNPTAFYLCASSLGSRNTEAFFGQGTRLTVV.

This chain connects TRBV29-1 to TRBJ2-5; the D is unclear. The length of the CDR3 is 15 residues. V lost 0 bases to trimming and J lost 7 bases, with 18 bases between them. Germline CDR1 SQVTM, CDR2 ANQGSEA. CDR3 bases: TGCAGCGTTGAAGACTGGTCAGAAGGGTTAGGGACCCAGTACTTC. It is translated as CSVEDWSEGLGTQYF.

This clone has just one count. The chain is built from TRBV11-2 and TRBJ1-2; a possible D gene is TRBD1 (6 bases). Between the trimmed V and J ends, which lost 3 bases and 6 bases, there was a span of 17 bases. Germline V CDR1 and CDR2: SGHAT, FQNNGV. CDR3 length equals 15 residues. The CDR3 spells CASSFSEGGGDGYTF. CDR3 bases: TGTGCCAGCAGCTTTTCCGAGGGAGGGGGGGATGGCTACACCTTC.

The J gene is TRBJ2-5, the V gene TRBV9; no definite D call. Germline CDR1 is SGDLS and CDR2 is YYNGEE. Trimming took off 4 bases at V and 5 bases at J, with 12 bases between the two ends. This CDR3 is 13 amino acids long. CDR3 residues: CASSSPVGETQYF. CDR3 bases: TGTGCCAGCAGCTCCCCGGTCGGTGAGACCCAGTACTTC.

This clone occurred a few times. This chain joins TRBV19 and TRBJ1-1; D is possibly TRBD1 (6 bases). Germline V gene lookup returns CDR1 LNHDA and CDR2 SQIVND (reference sequence). The CDR3 spans 16 residues. Between the trimmed V and J ends, which lost 0 bases and 7 bases, there was a span of 18 bases. The CDR3 loop is CASSIDGEGGIGEAFF. The CDR3 DNA reads as TGTGCCAGTAGTATAGATGGGGAGGGGGGCATCGGTGAAGCTTTCTTT.

The chain recombines TRBV5-1 with TRBJ1-1; D perhaps matches TRBD1 (6 bases). Between the trimmed V and J ends, which lost 0 bases and 5 bases, there was a span of 11 bases. The germline gives CDR1 SGHRS, CDR2 YFSETQ. The CDR3 runs to 14 residues. The CDR3 bases are TGCGCCAGCAGCTTGGAGGGGGGATGGACTGAAGCTTTCTTT. Its protein product is CASSLEGGWTEAFF.

The V gene is TRBV6-1, the J gene TRBJ1-5; TRBD1 aligns across 7 bases. After removal of 3 bases from V and 5 bases from J, the junction contained 7 bases not matched to a gene. This CDR3 is built from 15 residues. CDR1 and CDR2 (germline): MNHNS, SASEGT. Written as DNA, the CDR3 is TGTGCCAGCAGTGAGATGACAGGGAGGGATCAGCCCCAGCATTTT. Translating gives CASSEMTGRDQPQHF.

The CDR3 region is CASSLSSGSYNEQFF. CDR3 nucleotide sequence: TGTGCCAGCAGCTTGTCTAGCGGGTCCTACAATGAGCAGTTCTTC. V gene TRBV7-2 combines with J gene TRBJ2-1; 8 bases are shared with TRBD2. The ends lost 3 bases at V and 1 base at J; junction bases unmatched: 2. The CDR3 is made up of 15 amino acids. The germline gives CDR1 SGHTA, CDR2 FQGNSA.

The rearrangement uses TRBV29-1 and TRBJ2-1; 12 bases line up with TRBD2. Germline trimming cut 4 bases from V and 3 bases from J; bases unmatched to any gene: 4. The V gene's germline CDR1 is SQVTM and CDR2 ANQGSEA. The CDR3 totals 15 residues. The CDR3 protein is CSVGASGRVYNEQFF. CDR3 coding DNA: TGCAGCGTTGGGGCTAGCGGGAGGGTCTACAATGAGCAGTTCTTC.

This chain joins TRBV4-3 and TRBJ2-7; D assignment may be TRBD1 or TRBD2 (5 bases each). CDR1 LGHNA and CDR2 YSLEER come from the germline V gene. The CDR3 has 16 residues. Trimming cost V 1 base and J 0 bases, with 13 bases left between them. The chain's CDR3 is CASSQVYGTSSYEQYF. Here the CDR3 DNA reads TGCGCCAGCAGCCAAGTATACGGGACCAGCTCCTACGAGCAGTACTTC.

The rearrangement joins TRBV7-2 to TRBJ2-3; D might be TRBD1 or TRBD2, each matching 5 bases. The CDR3 loop spans 14 amino acids. The germline V gene encodes CDR1 SGHTA and CDR2 FQGNSA. V was trimmed by 5 bases and J by 0 bases, leaving 9 bases between them. CDR3 amino acids: CASSPGRSTDTQYF. CDR3 sequence (DNA): TGTGCCAGCAGCCCGGGGCGAAGCACAGATACGCAGTATTTT.

The J gene is TRBJ2-7, the V gene TRBV27, with 7 bases fitting TRBD1. Germline values: CDR1 MNHEY, CDR2 SMNVEV (reference sequence). V was pared by 0 bases and J by 2 bases, with 4 bases of the junction left unmatched. This CDR3 region has 15 residues. CDR3 nucleotides: TGTGCCAGCAGTTTATCGACAGGGTTTACCTACGAGCAGTACTTC. Translating gives CASSLSTGFTYEQYF.

The V gene is TRBV7-9, the J gene TRBJ1-1; D unresolved. V was pared by 8 bases and J by 6 bases, with 16 bases between. The CDR3 covers 13 residues. The germline V gene encodes CDR1 SEHNR and CDR2 FQNEAQ (reference sequence). The CDR3 DNA sequence: TGTGCCAGCTCTAGGTTGGTTTGGCCTGAAGCTTTCTTT. Its translation: CASSRLVWPEAFF.

V usage is TRBV2 and J usage is TRBJ2-5; D is perhaps TRBD2 (7 bases). CDR1 and CDR2 (germline): SNHLY, FYNNEI. V was cut by 4 bases and J by 2 bases, with 11 bases left in between. The CDR3 is 14 amino acids. CDR3 region: CASSVAGAQETQYF. CDR3 in DNA: TGTGCCAGCAGTGTTGCGGGGGCACAAGAGACCCAGTACTTC.